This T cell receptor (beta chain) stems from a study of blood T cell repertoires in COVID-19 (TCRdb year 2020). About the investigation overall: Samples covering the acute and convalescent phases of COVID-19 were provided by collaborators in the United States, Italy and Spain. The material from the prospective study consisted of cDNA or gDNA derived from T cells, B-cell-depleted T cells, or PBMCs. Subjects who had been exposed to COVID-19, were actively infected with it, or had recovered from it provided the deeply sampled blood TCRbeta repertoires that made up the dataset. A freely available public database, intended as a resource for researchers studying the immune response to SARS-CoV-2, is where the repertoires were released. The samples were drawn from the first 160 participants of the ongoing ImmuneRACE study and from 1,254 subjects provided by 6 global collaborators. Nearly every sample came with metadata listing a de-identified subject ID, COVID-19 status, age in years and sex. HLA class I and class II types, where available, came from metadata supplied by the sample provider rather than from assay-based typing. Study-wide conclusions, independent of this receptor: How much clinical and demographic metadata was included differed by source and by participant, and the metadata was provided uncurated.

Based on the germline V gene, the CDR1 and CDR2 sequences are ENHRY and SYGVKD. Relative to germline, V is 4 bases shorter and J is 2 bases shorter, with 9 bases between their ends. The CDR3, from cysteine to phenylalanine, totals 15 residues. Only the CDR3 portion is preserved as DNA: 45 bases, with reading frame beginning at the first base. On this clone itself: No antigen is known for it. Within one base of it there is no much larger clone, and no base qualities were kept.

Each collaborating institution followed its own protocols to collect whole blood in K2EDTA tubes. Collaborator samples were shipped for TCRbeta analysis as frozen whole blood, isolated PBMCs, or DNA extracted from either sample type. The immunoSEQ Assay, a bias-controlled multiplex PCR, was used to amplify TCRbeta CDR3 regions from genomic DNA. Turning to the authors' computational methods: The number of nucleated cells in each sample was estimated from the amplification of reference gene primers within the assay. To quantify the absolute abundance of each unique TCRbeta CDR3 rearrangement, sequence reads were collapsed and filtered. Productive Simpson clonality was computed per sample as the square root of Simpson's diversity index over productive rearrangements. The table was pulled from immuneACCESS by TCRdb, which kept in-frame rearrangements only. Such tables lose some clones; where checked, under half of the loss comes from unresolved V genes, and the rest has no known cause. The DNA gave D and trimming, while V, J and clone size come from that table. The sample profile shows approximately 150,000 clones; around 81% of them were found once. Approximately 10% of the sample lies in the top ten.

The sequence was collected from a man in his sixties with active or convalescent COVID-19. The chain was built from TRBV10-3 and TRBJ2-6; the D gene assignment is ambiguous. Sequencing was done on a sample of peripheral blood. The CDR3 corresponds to CAISGEIAGANVLTF. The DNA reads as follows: TGTGCCATCAGTGGAGAGATTGCTGGGGCCAACGTCCTGACTTTC.